The sequence of this T cell receptor (beta chain) was determined in a study of cytomegalovirus exposure and HLA in healthy donors (dated by TCRdb to 2016 to 2017). For the wider study: An earlier analysis of 587 of the donors reported about 280 Gb of sequence data and around 120 million unique TCR beta sequences obtained from about 180 million T cells. An early release covering 550 to 700 HLA-typed donors comprised around 300 gigabases of sequencing data and around 80 million unique TCR sequences. Of the roughly 400 genotyped donors, 65% to 90% fell in the genetic ancestry cluster associated with self-reported Caucasian donors. The study was designed to test whether signatures of past pathogen exposure could be identified by cataloging public T cell receptors. The study profiled the T cell repertoires of more than 500 subjects by immunosequencing and related them to cytomegalovirus serostatus. Along with the roughly 700-subject first cohort, a separate validation cohort of over a hundred different subjects was used. To predict cytomegalovirus infection status, the study combined high-throughput TCR immunosequencing, statistical association of individual TCRs with disease status, and machine learning. In a later analysis, previously published TCR beta repertoires from several hundred donors were re-analyzed and high-resolution HLA genotyping was added so that TCR occurrence patterns could be studied. Rather than using new phenotypic data, the later analysis identified candidate immune exposures from TCR beta sequences and from how often those sequences occurred across donors. An earlier analysis of roughly 580 of the donors used high-throughput TCR beta sequencing to judge whether each TCR beta V gene segment behaved as functional or pseudogenic. Alongside the repertoire data, information on donor age, sex, ethnicity and CMV serostatus was compiled. A later genetic analysis used genome-wide SNP genotypes for about 65% of the roughly 670 donors, treating that subset as a discovery cohort. Every repertoire in the discovery cohort had been generated on one and the same sequencing platform. Both class I and class II loci were covered by HLA typing, at four-digit resolution. Typing coverage varied by locus: roughly 620-640 donors for A, B, C, DRB1 and DQB1; 522 for DQA1; about 600 for DPA1; about 450 for DPB1. Roughly 5 DR-DQ haplotypes were handled as single units for association and clustering, since linkage in the cohort was strong. Among around 400 genotyped donors of the cohort, an average of about 240,000 unique TCR beta nucleotide sequences were sequenced per donor, 15% to 20% of them non-productive.

Study-wide findings and limitations: A later analysis reported that several top co-occurrence clusters appeared linked to parvovirus B19, influenza, CMV and Epstein-Barr virus. Because HLA typing was missing for some donors at each locus, association tests included only the typed subset. When HLA alleles, especially DR and DQ, strongly co-occurred, TCR associations were difficult to assign to individual alleles. The 87-base-pair reads could not distinguish some IMGT-functional V segments, including TRBV6-2 and TRBV6-3, so those segments were excluded. Three of the identified cytomegalovirus-associated TCR beta chains were confirmed in vitro to be specific for cytomegalovirus antigens. In a later analysis, most CMV-associated TCR beta chains were found to appear HLA-restricted, with HLA associations seemingly driven largely by CMV exposure. The authors suggested that the approach could potentially be generalized to other disease states and immunological phenotypes. Linkage disequilibrium might explain the correlated functional status among segregating V segments, but an unknown experimental factor could not be ruled out. Only TCR beta chains were sequenced in this cohort, and the absence of alpha or paired-chain data limited detectable features. Across donors, most TCR sequences were observed very rarely, whereas some public TCRs were present in many individuals. In a later genetic analysis, fewer N-insertions in productive TCRs were reported among donors in an Asian-associated ancestry cluster than the roughly 700-donor mean. A further reported finding was that TCR beta sequences accurately predicted the HLA-A and HLA-B alleles for most subjects in the first cohort. Sequencing depth was assumed to be roughly uniform across donors in the presence/absence analyses, though that assumption may not hold. Compared with equally common non-associated chains, HLA-associated TCR beta chains in a later analysis were more clonally expanded and had lower generation probabilities. Specific HLA alleles were associated with more than 15,000 TCR beta sequences at a false discovery rate of 0.05 in a later analysis. In an earlier analysis of several hundred of the donors, most TCR beta V segments were observed in productive rearrangements about 90% or about 30% of the time, broadly matching IMGT annotations. The study gave a list of around 170 TCR beta chains associated with cytomegalovirus. A cluster of highly shared sequence variants was judged likely to represent a technical artifact of the sequencing pipeline. A later analysis found that TCR association rates varied across HLA loci, with DRB1 alleles showing the most associated TCRs and HLA-C alleles the fewest. Because counts were too low, roughly 17 rarely observed V segments, including chromosome 9 orphons, were left out of the earlier analysis of some 600 of the donors. The classifier was reported to diagnose cytomegalovirus status with high specificity and sensitivity in both the original cohort and the validation cohort. For the cohort, immune exposure information was limited to CMV serostatus. In a later genetic analysis, a missense DCLRE1C variant was associated with V-gene and J-gene trimming of TCR beta chains, and the association was replicated in an independent cohort.

Comments on this clone: Its antigen is currently not known. No quality values exist for individual bases; no much larger clone is one base distant.

Preparation of the library involved the immunoSEQ multiplex PCR assay. For the multiplex PCR, a mixture combining 60 forward primers for TCR Vbeta segments and 13 reverse primers for TCR Jbeta segments was used. The CDR3 region of rearranged TCR beta genes was amplified from genomic DNA by a multiplex PCR assay. The amplified TCR beta libraries were sequenced on the Illumina HiSeq System as 87-base-pair reads. The published analysis was carried out like this. In a later analysis, approximately 74 million unique TCR beta chains were counted across the 690 or so repertoires, and about 9.9 million of these chains were shared by at least two donors. A nearest-neighbor algorithm error-corrected the raw reads and collapsed the reads into unique sequences, merging closely related sequences to remove PCR and sequencing errors. Alignment of CDR3 sequences to IMGT reference sequences was used to assign V, D and J gene segments. For a sequence to be retained, a match of at least six nucleotides was required to both a V gene segment and a J gene segment. A rearrangement was called productive if the CDR3 had no stop codons and remained in frame with V and J, and every other rearrangement was called non-productive. Following IMGT convention, CDR3 was defined as the stretch from the second conserved V-encoded cysteine up to the conserved J-encoded phenylalanine. The earlier analysis of roughly 590 of the donors excluded any sequence lacking an unambiguous match to a single V gene segment. In an earlier analysis of a few hundred of the donors, a V segment was called functional when productive rearrangements were above 56.7%, and segregating when the standard deviation between donors exceeded 5%. A statistical classification framework was built for diagnosing cytomegalovirus status from the catalog of TCR beta chain sequences. A later analysis assigned V and J genes by comparing TCR nucleotide sequences with IMGT/GENE-DB human TR gene sequences. The TCRdist pipeline was used in a later analysis to assign CDR3 sequences and most-parsimonious VDJ recombination scenarios. In a later analysis, each TCR beta chain was defined by its CDR3 amino acid sequence together with its V-gene family, and reads without a unique V-gene family were excluded. In a later analysis, 550 to 650 highly shared, low-generation-probability nucleotide sequences were removed to address suspected cross-contamination and a sequencing artifact. In a later analysis, a clonal expansion index was calculated for each public chain from normalized within-repertoire ranks of inferred template counts. In a later analysis, generation probabilities were computed using a VDJ recombination model fitted to out-of-frame rearrangements, and the results were checked against IGoR. In a later analysis, TCR-TCR, TCR-HLA and TCR-CMV co-occurrence was scored with hypergeometric tests, and a repertoire-size bias correction was applied to TCR pairs. A later analysis estimated false discovery rates by permuting HLA or CMV assignments 20 times. In a later analysis, co-occurring TCRs were grouped using DBSCAN, with TCRdist sequence similarity added in when clustering inside HLA-allele-positive subsets. Repertoires with fewer than 30,000 or more than 120,000 public chains, plus five repertoires with anomalous nucleotide sharing, were excluded from co-occurrence clustering. TCRdb re-hosts the immuneACCESS table, in-frame sequences only. Its copies lack some clones; in the studies checked, an unresolved V gene accounts for under half of them, and the cause for the rest is not known. From that table come the V and J calls and clone size; the DNA was used to work out D and trimming. For this sample the table gives 150,000 to 200,000 clones, of which less than 85% were detected only once. The ten largest clones capture under 5% of the sample.

The cohort consisted of 600 to 750 healthy bone marrow donors. All cohort members were sampled while nominally healthy, although unrecorded immune exposures were likely present. The donor was CMV seronegative and was included in the group of 352 seronegative cohort members. Every donor gave a peripheral blood sample, and the peripheral blood mononuclear cells from that sample were used for TCR beta sequencing. The Qiagen DNeasy Blood Extraction Kit was used to extract genomic DNA from the blood cell samples. The CDR3 has 13 amino acids, counting the end cysteine and phenylalanine. CDR3 DNA is the only sequence kept; it has 39 bases, read in frame from the first base. Looking up the germline V gene (reference sequence) yields CDR1 LNHDA and CDR2 SQIVND. V trim: 5 bases; J trim: 2 bases; unmatched bases: 3.

The sequencing input was PBMCs. The V gene is TRBV19 and the J gene is TRBJ2-7, with TRBD1 identical over 7 junction bases. This TCR was sampled from a man between 18 and 35 years old in good health and CMV-seronegative. The CDR3 amino acid sequence is: CASSPGQPYEQYF. The sequenced DNA: TGTGCCAGTAGTCCGGGACAGCCCTACGAGCAGTACTTC.